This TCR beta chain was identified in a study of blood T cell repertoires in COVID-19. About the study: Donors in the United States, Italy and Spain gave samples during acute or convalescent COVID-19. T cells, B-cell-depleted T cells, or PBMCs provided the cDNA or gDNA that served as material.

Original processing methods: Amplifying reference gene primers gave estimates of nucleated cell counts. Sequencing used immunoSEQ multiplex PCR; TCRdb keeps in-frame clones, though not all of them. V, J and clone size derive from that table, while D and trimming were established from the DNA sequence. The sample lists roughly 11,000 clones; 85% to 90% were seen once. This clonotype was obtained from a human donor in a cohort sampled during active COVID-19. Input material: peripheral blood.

The CDR3 here is CASSLNRGLYNEQFF. In DNA, the CDR3 is TGTGCCAGCAGCTTGAACAGGGGCCTCTACAATGAGCAGTTCTTC. V and J are TRBV11-2 and TRBJ2-1, with TRBD1 matching 7 bases. The CDR3 consists of 15 residues. Unmatched junction bases numbered 5, after V lost 3 bases and J lost 3 bases. Looked up from germline, CDR1 is SGHAT and CDR2 is FQNNGV.